One sample yielded the 23 T cell receptor beta chains listed below, sequenced in a study of blood T cell repertoires in COVID-19. Assay: immunoSEQ multiplex PCR; the TCRdb copy retains only in-frame clones and omits some. The table records under 300,000 clones, approximately 86% of them present only once. Sequences were obtained from peripheral blood. The receptors come from a woman in her seventies with active or convalescent COVID-19.

This chain joins TRBV19 and TRBJ1-1; D is uncertain. Trimming took off 1 base at V and 4 bases at J, with 10 bases between the two ends. The CDR3 has 14 residues. CDR1 is LNHDA, CDR2 SQIVND, per germline (reference sequence). CDR3: CASSIARQSTEAFF. DNA of the CDR3: TGTGCCAGTAGTATAGCGAGGCAGAGCACTGAAGCTTTCTTT.

J is TRBJ2-5 and V is TRBV24-1; possibly TRBD1 for D (5 bases). This CDR3 region has 16 residues. The V end lost 3 bases, the J end lost 0 bases, and 13 bases lay between the germline ends. Per the germline V gene, CDR1 is KGHDR and CDR2 is SFDVKD. The CDR3, as DNA: TGTGCCACCAGTGATCAAAACTCAGGGTACCAAGAGACCCAGTACTTC. Translated: CATSDQNSGYQETQYF.

The chain carries TRBV6-5 and TRBJ2-3, with D possibly matching TRBD1 (6 bases). This CDR3 region has 14 residues. Germline V gene lookup returns CDR1 MNHEY and CDR2 SVGAGI. Trimming cost V 4 bases and J 4 bases, with 12 bases left between them. CDR3: CASSFPDRSDTQYF. The CDR3 nucleotides are TGTGCCAGCAGTTTTCCGGACAGATCAGATACGCAGTATTTT.

The rearrangement uses TRBV6-2 or TRBV6-3 and TRBJ2-3, with 10 nucleotides matching TRBD1. The CDR3 extends over 15 amino acids. From germline, CDR1 is MNHEY and CDR2 SVGEGT. Trimming at V came to 4 bases and at J to 2 bases, leaving 3 bases not matched to a gene. The chain's CDR3 is CASSWTGGITDTQYF. The DNA for the CDR3 is TGTGCCAGCAGTTGGACAGGGGGTATCACAGATACGCAGTATTTT.

The chain has TRBV24-1 and TRBJ2-7, with unresolved D. Trimming removed 10 bases at V and 5 bases at J, with 8 bases between. Germline V gene sequence: CDR1 KGHDR, CDR2 SFDVKD. This CDR3 has 10 amino acids. For the CDR3, the DNA is TGTGCCACTTCTCTCCACGAGCAGTACTTC. Its protein product is CATSLHEQYF.

V is TRBV7-8 and J is TRBJ2-5, with D unclear. Trimming shortened V by 3 bases and J by 4 bases, and 12 bases separated the two germline ends. CDR1 and CDR2 from the germline V gene are SGHVS and FQNEAQ. This CDR3 contains 14 residues. The CDR3 nucleotides read TGTGCCAGCAGCTTGAACTCCCGAAGAGAGACCCAGTACTTC. Translating gives CASSLNSRRETQYF.

The chain joins TRBV6-5 to TRBJ2-3, with TRBD2 matching over 9 bases. The ends lost 8 bases at V and 5 bases at J; junction bases unmatched: 8. Germline V gene sequence: CDR1 MNHEY, CDR2 SVGAGI. There are 14 residues in the CDR3. The CDR3 DNA follows: TGTGCCAGCGGGCGGGGGGGCCTCGTAGATACGCAGTATTTT. It is translated as CASGRGGLVDTQYF.

This clone was detected a few times. This CDR3 reads CASSHGAGDQPQHF. The CDR3 DNA reads as TGTGCCAGCAGCCACGGCGCGGGGGATCAGCCCCAGCATTTT. V gene TRBV3-1 (or the pseudogene TRBV3-2) combines with J gene TRBJ1-5; D is possibly TRBD1 (5 bases). The CDR3 spans 14 residues. V was clipped by 3 bases and J by 5 bases, with 11 bases between them. Per the germline V gene, CDR1 is LGHDT and CDR2 is YNNKEL (reference sequence).

The rearrangement uses TRBV5-4 and TRBJ2-1, with D unclear. Trimming cost V 2 bases and J 1 base, with 10 bases left between them. Germline-derived CDR1 and CDR2 are SGHNT and YYREEE (reference sequence). There are 15 residues in the CDR3. The CDR3, as DNA: TGTGCCAGCAGCTTCTTGAGTCCTTCCTACAATGAGCAGTTCTTC. This codes for CASSFLSPSYNEQFF. The variable domain in full, completed from reference TRBV5-4 and TRBJ2-1, reads ETGVTQSPTHLIKTRGQQVTLRCSSQSGHNTVSWYQQALGQGPQFIFQYYREEENGRGNFPPRFSGLQFPNYSSELNVNALELDDSALYLCASSFLSPSYNEQFFGPGTRLTVL.

In this sample, this clone turned up once. The chain links TRBV11-2 to TRBJ1-5, with 7 bases fitting TRBD1. Germline V gives CDR1 SGHAT, CDR2 FQNNGV. The length of the CDR3 is 13 residues. V lost 5 bases, J lost 12 bases, and 10 bases stayed unmatched. The CDR3 coding sequence is TGTGCCAGCAGCCAGGAGCTAGGGGGCTACCAGCATTTT. Protein sequence: CASSQELGGYQHF.

The chain is built from TRBV9 and TRBJ1-1; D might be TRBD1 (5 bases). This CDR3 contains 14 residues. Trimming removed 0 bases at V and 5 bases at J, with 11 bases between. Germline loops: CDR1 SGDLS, CDR2 YYNGEE. CDR3 sequence (DNA): TGTGCCAGCAGCGTAGTGGCAGGGCGGACTGAAGCTTTCTTT. This sequence encodes CASSVVAGRTEAFF. The full variable domain, completed using reference TRBV9 and TRBJ1-1, is DSGVTQTPKHLITATGQRVTLRCSPRSGDLSVYWYQQSLDQGLQFLIQYYNGEERAKGNILERFSAQQFPDLHSELNLSSLELGDSALYFCASSVVAGRTEAFFGQGTRLTVV.

The gene calls are TRBV4-1 and TRBJ2-3; 12 bases are a match to TRBD2. The trim removed 2 bases at V and 0 bases at J, leaving 9 bases unmatched. The CDR3 runs 19 residues. Germline-derived CDR1 and CDR2 are MGHRA and YSYEKL. CDR3 in amino acids: CASSQQTSGGRPSTDTQYF. The CDR3, as DNA: TGCGCCAGCAGCCAACAAACTAGCGGGGGGCGCCCTAGCACAGATACGCAGTATTTT.

This chain joins TRBV3-1 (or the pseudogene TRBV3-2) and TRBJ1-6; 7 bases map to TRBD1. The CDR3 contains 15 residues. Germline trimming cut 3 bases from V and 7 bases from J; bases unmatched to any gene: 6. CDR1 and CDR2 (germline): LGHDT, YNNKEL (reference sequence). DNA for the CDR3: TGTGCCAGCAGCCAGACGACAGGGTTGAATTCACCCCTCCACTTT. Translation: CASSQTTGLNSPLHF.

This chain uses TRBV25-1 with TRBJ2-1; a possible D gene is TRBD1 (6 bases). Trimming shortened V by 3 bases and J by 4 bases, and 10 bases separated the two germline ends. Germline assignment: CDR1 MGHDK and CDR2 SYGVNS. The CDR3 has 14 residues. CDR3 loop: CASSETGIYNEQFF. In DNA, the CDR3 is TGTGCCAGCAGTGAGACAGGTATATACAATGAGCAGTTCTTC.

This clone appeared a few times. V is TRBV18 and J is TRBJ2-1, with D tentatively TRBD1 (5 bases). CDR3 length: 13 amino acids. Trimming stripped 2 bases from V and 7 bases from J, with 9 bases between. Germline V gene data show CDR1 as KGHSH and CDR2 as LQKENI. The CDR3 loop is CASSPEAGNEQFF. CDR3 nucleotide sequence: TGTGCCAGCTCACCAGAGGCAGGGAATGAGCAGTTCTTC.

CDR3 sequence: CASSFGTGGKKLFF. The CDR3 nucleotides are TGTGCCAGCAGCTTTGGGACAGGGGGCAAAAAACTGTTTTTT. The J gene is TRBJ1-4, the V gene TRBV5-6, with 12 bases aligning to TRBD1. Germline V gene data show CDR1 as SGHDT and CDR2 as YYEEEE. The CDR3 has 14 residues. V was pared by 2 bases and J by 9 bases, with 2 bases of the junction left unmatched.

The genes are TRBV3-1 (or the pseudogene TRBV3-2) and TRBJ1-1; D might be TRBD1 (6 bases). CDR3 length: 14 residues. V was trimmed by 3 bases and J by 5 bases, leaving 13 bases between them. Germline CDR1 is LGHDT and CDR2 is YNNKEL (reference sequence). The CDR3 spells CASSQVQGGTEAFF. The CDR3 coding sequence is TGTGCCAGCAGCCAGGTACAGGGAGGGACTGAAGCTTTCTTT.

The chain joins TRBV6-2 or TRBV6-3 to TRBJ2-3; 10 bases map to TRBD2. The CDR3 has 15 residues. V was pared by 0 bases and J by 7 bases, with 4 bases of the junction left unmatched. Per germline, CDR1 MNHEY and CDR2 SVGEGT. CDR3 nucleotides: TGTGCCAGCAGTTACTCGAATAGCGGGGGGTATACGCAGTATTTT. Residues: CASSYSNSGGYTQYF.

V and J are TRBV4-1 and TRBJ2-5; 10 nucleotides match TRBD2. The germline gives CDR1 MGHRA, CDR2 YSYEKL. CDR3 size: 17 residues. V was pared by 0 bases and J by 2 bases, with 6 bases of the junction left unmatched. The CDR3 here is CASSQEMSSGGQETQYF. DNA of the CDR3: TGCGCCAGCAGCCAAGAAATGTCTAGCGGGGGTCAAGAGACCCAGTACTTC.

This rearrangement joins TRBV11-2 to TRBJ2-7; TRBD1 agrees at 9 bases. The junction had 4 bases not matched to a gene; V was cut back by 5 bases and J by 2 bases. Germline V gene sequence: CDR1 SGHAT, CDR2 FQNNGV. The CDR3 length is 14 residues. The CDR3 sequence: CASSPGTGPYEQYF. Here the CDR3 DNA reads TGTGCCAGCAGCCCCGGGACAGGGCCCTACGAGCAGTACTTC.

This chain joins TRBV18 and TRBJ1-1; D is possibly TRBD1 (5 bases). V was trimmed by 6 bases and J by 1 base, leaving 18 bases between them. Germline V CDR1 and CDR2: KGHSH, LQKENI. The CDR3 is 16 amino acids. The CDR3 reads CASSQGIGVQNTEAFF. The CDR3 DNA reads TGTGCCAGCTCCCAGGGAATTGGTGTACAGAACACTGAAGCTTTCTTT.

In this sample, this clone turned up once. The chain carries TRBV5-1 and TRBJ1-4; maybe TRBD1 (5 bases). Trimming pared 0 bases from V and 5 bases from J, leaving 17 bases between. Looked up from germline, CDR1 is SGHRS and CDR2 is YFSETQ. The CDR3 sequence is 17 residues long. DNA for the CDR3: TGCGCCAGCAGCTTGGGGACCCATCGGGGGATGAATGAAAAACTGTTTTTT. As protein: CASSLGTHRGMNEKLFF.

In its sample, this clone was seen a few times. J is TRBJ2-5 and V is TRBV7-2; 7 nucleotides align to TRBD2. J was trimmed by 5 bases and V by 1 base; bases with no gene match: 4. The CDR3 sequence is 14 residues long. Per the germline V gene, CDR1 is SGHTA and CDR2 is FQGNSA. The CDR3 DNA reads TGTGCCAGCAGCTTAGTGGGGGGGGAGGAGACCCAGTACTTC. Protein sequence: CASSLVGGEETQYF. The full variable domain, completed using reference TRBV7-2 and TRBJ2-5, is GAGVSQSPSNKVTEKGKDVELRCDPISGHTALYWYRQSLGQGLEFLIYFQGNSAPDKSGLPSDRFSAERTGGSVSTLTIQRTQQEDSAVYLCASSLVGGEETQYFGPGTRLLVL.